The rows below give T cell receptor beta chains drawn from one sample of a study of blood T cell repertoires in COVID-19. Sequencing was performed with immunoSEQ multiplex PCR; in TCRdb, only in-frame clones are kept and a portion is missing. The table shows 31,000 or so clones, with around 90% occurring only once. Sequenced sample: peripheral blood. The receptors here all came from a man aged 55 to 70 with active COVID-19. The CDR3 runs from the conserved cysteine through the conserved F or W.

>TRBV24-1|TRBJ2-5
CATSESDLRGDQETQYF
>TRBV15|TRBJ1-6
CATSRLDQESSPLHF
>TRBV7-2|TRBJ1-1
CASSVDRGQAFF
>TRBV7-9|TRBJ2-4
CASSQTDLLDRAKNIQYF
>TRBV6-4|TRBJ1-2
CARYRGHSYGYTF
>TRBV5-6|TRBJ1-1
CASSLGQAQAFF
>TRBV27|TRBJ1-2
CASSLEGGPNYGYTF
>TRBV10-3|TRBJ2-2
CAISVARVNGGELFF
>TRBV2|TRBJ2-1
CASSPYEAYEQFF
>TRBV2|TRBJ2-6
CASSGMGRSSGANVLTF
>TRBV18|TRBJ1-1
CASSPGRNTEAFF
>TRBV12-5|TRBJ1-4
CASGPGQGDEKLFF
>TRBV9|TRBJ1-1
CASSGAGGPDTEAFF
>TRBV9|TRBJ1-2
CASSVVGRPPLRNYGYTF
>TRBV7-2|TRBJ2-3
CASSQSGGAIDTQYF
>TRBV30|TRBJ1-3
CAWSVRVGNTIYF
>TRBV30|TRBJ1-5
CAWSVGGQQPQHF
>TRBV18|TRBJ2-7
CASSPIELAGGGYEQYF